The 16 T cell receptor beta chains below come from one sample, sequenced in a study of blood T cell repertoires in COVID-19. TCRdb's copy holds only in-frame clones and misses some; the assay was immunoSEQ multiplex PCR. Found here are some 80,000 clones, 86% of them singletons; the top ten hold 15% to 20%. Input material: peripheral blood. These receptors originate from a human donor in a cohort sampled during active COVID-19.

The chain combines TRBV7-6 with TRBJ1-1; 7 bases map to TRBD1. Trimming took 6 bases from V and 0 from J; bases not matched to a gene: 10. This CDR3 comprises 16 residues. In germline, CDR1 is SGHVS, CDR2 FNYEAQ. This chain's CDR3 is CASSYIPGQLNTEAFF. CDR3 nucleotides: TGTGCCAGCAGTTATATCCCGGGACAGTTGAACACTGAAGCTTTCTTT.

The gene calls are TRBV4-1 and TRBJ2-5; 7 bases line up with TRBD1. This CDR3 spans 15 amino acids. CDR1 and CDR2 from the germline V gene are MGHRA and YSYEKL. Trimming at V came to 1 base and at J to 5 bases, leaving 7 bases not matched to a gene. CDR3 sequence: CASSQAAQGWETQYF. The CDR3 coding sequence is TGCGCCAGCAGCCAAGCCGCACAGGGGTGGGAGACCCAGTACTTC.

This sequence joins TRBV6-1 and TRBJ2-1; a weak D match, TRBD2 (6 bases). Germline V CDR1 and CDR2: MNHNS, SASEGT. This CDR3 region has 12 residues. The ends were cut back, 3 bases at V and 9 bases at J, with 9 bases in the middle. CDR3 coding DNA: TGTGCCAGCAGTGAGGGAGGAGGTGAGCAGTTCTTC. This sequence encodes CASSEGGGEQFF.

In this sample, this clone turned up a few times. The chain couples TRBV12-5 to TRBJ2-5, with a possible D match to TRBD1 (6 bases). Germline CDR1 is LGHNT and CDR2 is FRNRAP. This CDR3 is 16 amino acids long. Trimming left V 1 base short and J 3 bases short, with 15 bases between. The CDR3 DNA is TGTGCTAGTGGTTTGGGTACAGGGAGTCCCGAAGAGACCCAGTACTTC. Translating it yields CASGLGTGSPEETQYF. The full variable domain, with the rest looked up from reference TRBV12-5 and TRBJ2-5, is DARVTQTPRHKVTEMGQEVTMRCQPILGHNTVFWYRQTMMQGLELLAYFRNRAPLDDSGMPKDRFSAEMPDATLATLKIQPSEPRDSAVYFCASGLGTGSPEETQYFGPGTRLLVL.

The rearrangement links TRBV5-1 to TRBJ1-1, with TRBD1 as a possible D gene (5 bases). The CDR3 is 14 amino acids. The germline V gene has CDR1 SGHRS and CDR2 YFSETQ. With 0 bases removed from V and 1 base from J, the gap between germline ends came to 7 bases. The CDR3: CASSLETENTEAFF. CDR3 in DNA: TGCGCCAGCAGCTTGGAGACAGAGAACACTGAAGCTTTCTTT.

The chain links TRBV18 to TRBJ1-6; no clear D. Germline V gene data show CDR1 as KGHSH and CDR2 as LQKENI. Trimming left V 3 bases short and J 1 base short, with 10 bases between. The CDR3 runs to 16 residues. As DNA, the CDR3 is TGTGCCAGCTCACCCTTCTGGGAGTCCTATAATTCACCCCTCCACTTT. It specifies CASSPFWESYNSPLHF. The variable domain in full, with the rest retrieved from reference TRBV18 and TRBJ1-6, is NAGVMQNPRHLVRRRGQEARLRCSPMKGHSHVYWYRQLPEEGLKFMVYLQKENIIDESGMPKERFSAEFPKEGPSILRIQQVVRGDSAAYFCASSPFWESYNSPLHFGNGTRLTVT.

V and J are TRBV10-3 and TRBJ1-6, with 7 bases identical to TRBD1. The V gene end was trimmed by 6 bases and the J gene end by 0 bases; junction bases not matched to a gene: 8. Germline V gene lookup returns CDR1 ENHRY and CDR2 SYGVKD. The CDR3 has 17 residues. This CDR3 reads CAIRSDRASSYNSPLHF. DNA of the CDR3: TGTGCCATCAGGTCCGACAGGGCCAGCTCCTATAATTCACCCCTCCACTTT.

The chain links TRBV27 to TRBJ2-2; 10 nucleotides align to TRBD2. CDR3 size: 16 residues. Germline CDR1 reads MNHEY; CDR2 reads SMNVEV (reference sequence). V lost 1 base, J lost 4 bases, and 3 bases stayed unmatched. CDR3 residues: CASSLFSSGGTGELFF. In DNA form, the CDR3 reads TGTGCCAGCAGTTTATTCTCTAGCGGGGGCACCGGGGAGCTGTTTTTT.

This chain joins TRBV24-1 and TRBJ1-2, with D uncertain. Trimming took off 3 bases at V and 3 bases at J, with 4 bases between the two ends. The CDR3 is made up of 12 amino acids. Germline values: CDR1 KGHDR, CDR2 SFDVKD. DNA of the CDR3: TGTGCCACCAGTGATCCCTACTATGGCTACACCTTC. This codes for CATSDPYYGYTF.

The genes are TRBV5-1 and TRBJ2-3; D is uncertain. Germline CDR1 is SGHRS and CDR2 is YFSETQ. This CDR3 is 14 amino acids long. Trimming cost V 4 bases and J 7 bases, with 16 bases left between them. The CDR3 here is CASSPPASDYTQYF. CDR3 DNA sequence: TGCGCCAGCAGCCCCCCAGCGAGCGACTATACGCAGTATTTT. Using reference TRBV5-1 and TRBJ2-3 for the parts outside the CDR3, the full variable domain is KAGVTQTPRYLIKTRGQQVTLSCSPISGHRSVSWYQQTPGQGLQFLFEYFSETQRNKGNFPGRFSGRQFSNSRSEMNVSTLELGDSALYLCASSPPASDYTQYFGPGTRLTVL.

The chain joins TRBV5-6 to TRBJ2-7, with 7 bases fitting TRBD2. The J segment lost 7 bases and the V segment lost 3 bases, leaving 13 bases of the junction unmatched. Germline lookup yields CDR1 SGHDT and CDR2 YYEEEE. CDR3 length: 15 residues. The CDR3 is CASSSPGRDDREQYF. DNA for the CDR3: TGTGCCAGCAGCTCCCCGGGGAGGGACGATCGAGAGCAGTACTTC.

V is TRBV10-1 and J is TRBJ2-1, with 10 nucleotides matching TRBD2. The CDR3 is 14 residues long. Looked up from germline, CDR1 is WNHNN and CDR2 is SYGVQD (reference sequence). J lost 7 bases, V lost 4 bases, and 4 bases had no gene match. The CDR3 region is CASSVLTSGNEQFF. In nucleotides, the CDR3 is TGCGCCAGCAGTGTCCTGACTAGCGGGAATGAGCAGTTCTTC.

The chain is built from TRBV19 and TRBJ2-5; TRBD1 matches at 9 bases. Germline V gene sequence: CDR1 LNHDA, CDR2 SQIVND (reference sequence). This CDR3 region has 11 residues. The CDR3 sequence is CAIGQGETQYF. The DNA of the CDR3 is TGTGCGATAGGACAGGGGGAGACCCAGTACTTC.

V is TRBV5-1 and J is TRBJ2-7, with TRBD1 matching over 7 bases. The CDR3 covers 15 residues. V shed 0 bases and J 3 bases; nucleotides not matched to a gene: 6. The germline V gene encodes CDR1 SGHRS and CDR2 YFSETQ. The CDR3 spells CASSLEGQLDYEQYF. The CDR3 region has the DNA TGCGCCAGCAGCTTGGAGGGACAGCTCGACTACGAGCAGTACTTC.

The chain employs TRBV9 and TRBJ2-3; 12 bases agree with TRBD2. The CDR3 is 16 residues long. The J segment lost 1 base and the V segment lost 3 bases, leaving 3 bases of the junction unmatched. Germline V gene data show CDR1 as SGDLS and CDR2 as YYNGEE. The CDR3 is CASSGRTSGGTDTQYF. The CDR3 nucleotides read TGTGCCAGCAGCGGCCGGACTAGCGGGGGCACAGATACGCAGTATTTT.

The genes are TRBV9 and TRBJ1-1, with D perhaps matching TRBD1 (5 bases). The CDR3 is 14 residues long. Germline V gene lookup returns CDR1 SGDLS and CDR2 YYNGEE. With 0 bases removed from V and 5 bases from J, the gap between germline ends came to 11 bases. CDR3 DNA sequence: TGTGCCAGCAGCGTAGGCAGGGTAAGGACTGAAGCTTTCTTT. Translating gives CASSVGRVRTEAFF.